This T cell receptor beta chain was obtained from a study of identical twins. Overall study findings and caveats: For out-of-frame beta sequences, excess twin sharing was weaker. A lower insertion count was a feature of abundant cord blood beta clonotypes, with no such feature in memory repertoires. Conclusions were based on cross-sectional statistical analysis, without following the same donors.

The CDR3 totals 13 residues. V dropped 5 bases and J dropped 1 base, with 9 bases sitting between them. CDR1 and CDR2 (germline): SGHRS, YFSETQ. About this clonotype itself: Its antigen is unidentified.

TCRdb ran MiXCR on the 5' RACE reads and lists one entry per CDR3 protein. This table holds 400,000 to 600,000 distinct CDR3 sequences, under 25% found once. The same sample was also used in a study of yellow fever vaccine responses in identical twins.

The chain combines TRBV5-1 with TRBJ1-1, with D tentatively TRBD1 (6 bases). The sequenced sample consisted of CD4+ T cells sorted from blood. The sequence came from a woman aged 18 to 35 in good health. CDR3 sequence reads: CASRTGANTEAFF. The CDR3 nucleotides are TGCGCCAGCAGGACGGGGGCGAACACTGAAGCTTTCTTT.